Below are 6 T cell receptor beta chains sequenced from a single sample in a study of T-cell reconstitution after alpha-beta-depleted transplantation in children. Preparing the TCRbeta library involved the use of unique molecular identifiers. TCRdb recomputed calls from the PCR reads with MiXCR, one row per CDR3 protein. The table shows 380,000 or so distinct CDR3 sequences, with roughly 14% occurring only once. The sample here was PBMCs, taken from the stem cell graft. The source is a human donor who donated a stem cell graft to a child with Fanconi anemia.

This clonotype occurred many times. The V call is TRBV7-9, the J call TRBJ1-3; D not resolved. The CDR3 contains 15 residues. The germline V gene encodes CDR1 SEHNR and CDR2 FQNEAQ (reference sequence). Trimming cost V 2 bases and J 4 bases, with 12 bases left between them. The CDR3 region is CASSLFVRVGNTIYF. The CDR3 coding sequence is TGTGCCAGCAGCTTATTTGTCCGGGTCGGAAACACCATATATTTT.

CDR3 region: CASGLQGHQPQHF. CDR3 DNA sequence: TGTGCCAGCGGACTACAGGGGCATCAGCCCCAGCATTTT. The rearrangement links TRBV12-3 or TRBV12-4 to TRBJ1-5; TRBD1 agrees at 7 bases. V gave up 8 bases and J gave up 5 bases; unmatched junction bases: 6. The CDR3 covers 13 residues.

The rearrangement joins TRBV29-1 to TRBJ1-2; a weak D match, TRBD1 (5 bases). Trimming pared 8 bases from V and 2 bases from J, leaving 15 bases between. The length of the CDR3 is 13 residues. Germline V CDR1 and CDR2: SQVTM, ANQGSEA. The CDR3 coding sequence is TGCAGCTCCTCAGAGGGGCAGAACTATGGCTACACCTTC. This sequence encodes CSSSEGQNYGYTF.

This chain connects TRBV7-2 to TRBJ1-2; TRBD1 is a possible D gene (6 bases). The germline gives CDR1 SGHTA, CDR2 FQGNSA. This CDR3 has 13 amino acids. The V end was cut by 5 bases, the J end by 5 bases, with 12 bases between. CDR3 nucleotide sequence: TGTGCCAGCAGCCGGGCAGGGGAATATGGCTACACCTTC. This sequence encodes CASSRAGEYGYTF.

Remarks on this clonotype: The germline gene is not matched at one end of the junction; a read error may be the cause. The chain recombines TRBV15 with TRBJ2-6; D is tentatively TRBD1 or TRBD2 (6 bases each). The CDR3 length is 13 residues. Germline loops: CDR1 LNHNV, CDR2 YYDKDF (reference sequence). The CDR3 bases are TGTGCCACCAGCAGGACGGGGGCCAACATCCTGACTTTC. This sequence encodes CATSRTGANILTF. The full variable domain, rest sourced from reference TRBV15 and TRBJ2-6, is DAMVIQNPRYQVTQFGKPVTLSCSQTLNHNVMYWYQQKSSQAPKLLFHYYDKDFNNEADTPDNFQSRRPNTSFCFLDIRSPGLGDTAMYLCATSRTGANILTFGAGSRLTVL.

V is TRBV18 and J is TRBJ2-7; possibly TRBD1 for D (8 bases). From germline, CDR1 is KGHSH and CDR2 LQKENI. The ends were cut back, 0 bases at V and 6 bases at J, with 12 bases in the middle. The CDR3 is 14 residues long. CDR3 coding DNA: TGTGCCAGCTCACCACCGGACAGGGAGGGCGAGCAGTACTTC. Translated, it gives CASSPPDREGEQYF.